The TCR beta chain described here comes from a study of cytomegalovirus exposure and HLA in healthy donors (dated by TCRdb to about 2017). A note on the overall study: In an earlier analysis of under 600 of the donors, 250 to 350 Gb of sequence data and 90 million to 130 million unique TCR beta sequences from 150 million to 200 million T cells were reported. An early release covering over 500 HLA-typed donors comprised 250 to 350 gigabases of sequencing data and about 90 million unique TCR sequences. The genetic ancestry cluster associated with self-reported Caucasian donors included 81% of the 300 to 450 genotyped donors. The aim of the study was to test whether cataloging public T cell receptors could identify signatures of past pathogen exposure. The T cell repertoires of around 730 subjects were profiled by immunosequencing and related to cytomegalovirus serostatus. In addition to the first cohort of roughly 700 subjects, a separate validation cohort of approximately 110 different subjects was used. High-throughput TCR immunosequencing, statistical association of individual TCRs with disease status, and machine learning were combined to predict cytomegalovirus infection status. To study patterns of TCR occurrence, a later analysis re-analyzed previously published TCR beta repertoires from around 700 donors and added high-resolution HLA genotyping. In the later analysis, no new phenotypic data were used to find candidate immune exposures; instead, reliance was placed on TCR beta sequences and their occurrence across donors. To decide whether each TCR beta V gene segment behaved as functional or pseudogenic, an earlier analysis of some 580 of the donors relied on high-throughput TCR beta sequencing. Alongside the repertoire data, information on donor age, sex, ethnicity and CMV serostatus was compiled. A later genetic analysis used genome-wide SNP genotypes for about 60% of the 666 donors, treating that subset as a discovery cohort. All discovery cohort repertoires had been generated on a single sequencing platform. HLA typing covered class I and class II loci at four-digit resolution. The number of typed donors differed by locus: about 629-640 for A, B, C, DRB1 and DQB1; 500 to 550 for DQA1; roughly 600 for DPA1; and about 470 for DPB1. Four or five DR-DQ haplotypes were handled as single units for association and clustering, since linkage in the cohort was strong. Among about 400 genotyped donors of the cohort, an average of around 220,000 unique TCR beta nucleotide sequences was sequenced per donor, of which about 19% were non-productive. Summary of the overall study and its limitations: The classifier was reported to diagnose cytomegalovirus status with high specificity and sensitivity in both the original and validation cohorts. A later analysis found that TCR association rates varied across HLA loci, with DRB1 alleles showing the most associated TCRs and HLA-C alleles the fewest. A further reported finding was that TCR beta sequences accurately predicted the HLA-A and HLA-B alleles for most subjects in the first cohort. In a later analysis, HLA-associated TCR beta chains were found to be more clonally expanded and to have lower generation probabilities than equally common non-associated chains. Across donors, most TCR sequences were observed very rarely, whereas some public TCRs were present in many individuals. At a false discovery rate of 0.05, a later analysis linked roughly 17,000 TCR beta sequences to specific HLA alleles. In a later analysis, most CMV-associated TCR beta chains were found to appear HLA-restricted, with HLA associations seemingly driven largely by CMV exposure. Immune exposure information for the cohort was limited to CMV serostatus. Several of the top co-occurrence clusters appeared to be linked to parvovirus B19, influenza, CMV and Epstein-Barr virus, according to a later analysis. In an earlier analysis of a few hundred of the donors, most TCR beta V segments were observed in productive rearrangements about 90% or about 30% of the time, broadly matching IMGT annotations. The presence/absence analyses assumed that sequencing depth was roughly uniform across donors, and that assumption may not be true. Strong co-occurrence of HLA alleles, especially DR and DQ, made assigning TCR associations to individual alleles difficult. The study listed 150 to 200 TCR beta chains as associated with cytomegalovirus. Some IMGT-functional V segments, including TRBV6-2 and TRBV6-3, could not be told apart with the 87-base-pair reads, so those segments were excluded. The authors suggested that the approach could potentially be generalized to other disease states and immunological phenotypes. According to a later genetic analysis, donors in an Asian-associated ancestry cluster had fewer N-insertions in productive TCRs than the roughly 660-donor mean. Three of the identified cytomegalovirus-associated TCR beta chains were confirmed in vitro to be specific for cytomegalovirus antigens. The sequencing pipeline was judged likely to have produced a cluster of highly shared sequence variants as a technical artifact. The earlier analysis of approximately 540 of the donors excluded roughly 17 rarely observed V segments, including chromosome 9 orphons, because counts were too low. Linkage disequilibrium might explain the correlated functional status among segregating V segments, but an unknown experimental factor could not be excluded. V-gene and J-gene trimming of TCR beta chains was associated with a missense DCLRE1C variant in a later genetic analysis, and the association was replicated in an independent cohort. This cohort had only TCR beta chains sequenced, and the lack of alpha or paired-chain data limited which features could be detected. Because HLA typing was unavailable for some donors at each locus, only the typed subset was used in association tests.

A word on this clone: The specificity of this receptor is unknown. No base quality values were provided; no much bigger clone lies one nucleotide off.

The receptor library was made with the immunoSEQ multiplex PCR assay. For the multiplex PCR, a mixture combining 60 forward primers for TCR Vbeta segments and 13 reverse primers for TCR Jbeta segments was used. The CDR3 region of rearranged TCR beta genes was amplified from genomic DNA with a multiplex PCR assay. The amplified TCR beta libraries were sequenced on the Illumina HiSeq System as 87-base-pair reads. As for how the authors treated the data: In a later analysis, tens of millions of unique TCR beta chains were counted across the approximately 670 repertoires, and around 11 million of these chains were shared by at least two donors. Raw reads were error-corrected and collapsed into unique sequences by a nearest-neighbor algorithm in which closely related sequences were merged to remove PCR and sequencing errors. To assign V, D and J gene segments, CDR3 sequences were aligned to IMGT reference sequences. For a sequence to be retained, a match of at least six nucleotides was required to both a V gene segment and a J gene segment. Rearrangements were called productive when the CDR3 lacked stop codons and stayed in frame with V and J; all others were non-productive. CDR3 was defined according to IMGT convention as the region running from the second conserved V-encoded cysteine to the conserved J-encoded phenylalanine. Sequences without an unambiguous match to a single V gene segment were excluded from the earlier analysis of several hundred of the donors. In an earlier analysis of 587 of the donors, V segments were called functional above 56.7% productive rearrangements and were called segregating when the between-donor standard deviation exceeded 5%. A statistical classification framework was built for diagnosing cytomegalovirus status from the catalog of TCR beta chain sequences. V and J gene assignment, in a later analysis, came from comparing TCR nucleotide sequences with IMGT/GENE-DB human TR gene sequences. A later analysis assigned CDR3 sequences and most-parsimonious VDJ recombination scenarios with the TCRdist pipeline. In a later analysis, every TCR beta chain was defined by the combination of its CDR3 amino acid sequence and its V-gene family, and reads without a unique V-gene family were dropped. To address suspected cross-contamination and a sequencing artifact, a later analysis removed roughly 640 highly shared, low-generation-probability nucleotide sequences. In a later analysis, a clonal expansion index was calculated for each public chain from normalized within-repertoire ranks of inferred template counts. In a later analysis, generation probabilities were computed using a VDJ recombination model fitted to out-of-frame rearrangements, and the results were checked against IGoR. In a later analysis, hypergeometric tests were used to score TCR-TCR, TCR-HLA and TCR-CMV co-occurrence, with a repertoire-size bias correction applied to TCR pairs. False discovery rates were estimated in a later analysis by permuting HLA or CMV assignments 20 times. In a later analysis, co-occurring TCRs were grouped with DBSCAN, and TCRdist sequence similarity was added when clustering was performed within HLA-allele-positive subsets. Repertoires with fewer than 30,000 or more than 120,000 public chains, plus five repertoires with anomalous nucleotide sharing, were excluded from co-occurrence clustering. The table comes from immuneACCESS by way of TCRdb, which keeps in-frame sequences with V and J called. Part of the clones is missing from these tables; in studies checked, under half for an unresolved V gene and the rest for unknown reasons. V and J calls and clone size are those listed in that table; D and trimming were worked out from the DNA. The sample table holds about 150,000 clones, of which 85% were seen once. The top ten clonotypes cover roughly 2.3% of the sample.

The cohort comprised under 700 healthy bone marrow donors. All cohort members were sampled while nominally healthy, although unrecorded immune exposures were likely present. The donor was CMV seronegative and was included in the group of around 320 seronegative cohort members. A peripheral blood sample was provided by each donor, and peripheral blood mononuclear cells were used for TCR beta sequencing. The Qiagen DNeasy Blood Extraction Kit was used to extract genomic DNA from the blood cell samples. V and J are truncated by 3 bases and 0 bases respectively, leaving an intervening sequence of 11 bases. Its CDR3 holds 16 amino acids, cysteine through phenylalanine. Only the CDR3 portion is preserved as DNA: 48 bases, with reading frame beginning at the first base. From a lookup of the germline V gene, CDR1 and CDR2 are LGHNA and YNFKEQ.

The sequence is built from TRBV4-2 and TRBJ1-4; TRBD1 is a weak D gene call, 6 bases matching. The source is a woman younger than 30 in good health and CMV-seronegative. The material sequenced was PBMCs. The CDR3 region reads CASSQPRGATNEKLFF. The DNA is TGTGCCAGCAGCCAGCCCAGGGGAGCAACTAATGAAAAACTGTTTTTT.